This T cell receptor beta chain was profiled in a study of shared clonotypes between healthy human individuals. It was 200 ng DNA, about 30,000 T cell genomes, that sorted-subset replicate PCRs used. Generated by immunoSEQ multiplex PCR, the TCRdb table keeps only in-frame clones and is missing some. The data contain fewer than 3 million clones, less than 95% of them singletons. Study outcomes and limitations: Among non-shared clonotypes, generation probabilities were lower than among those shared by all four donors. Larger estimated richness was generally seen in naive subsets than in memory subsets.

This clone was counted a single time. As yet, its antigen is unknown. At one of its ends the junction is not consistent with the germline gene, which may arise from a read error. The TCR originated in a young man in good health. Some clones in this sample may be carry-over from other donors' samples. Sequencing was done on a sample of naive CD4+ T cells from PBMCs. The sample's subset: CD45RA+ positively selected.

CDR3 loop: CASSRTSGSYGQYF. In DNA form, the CDR3 reads TGTGCCAGCAGTAGGACTAGCGGGAGCTACGGGCAGTACTTC. V gene TRBV2 combines with J gene TRBJ2-7; 13 positions agree with TRBD2. Per germline, CDR1 SNHLY and CDR2 FYNNEI. CDR3 length: 14 residues.